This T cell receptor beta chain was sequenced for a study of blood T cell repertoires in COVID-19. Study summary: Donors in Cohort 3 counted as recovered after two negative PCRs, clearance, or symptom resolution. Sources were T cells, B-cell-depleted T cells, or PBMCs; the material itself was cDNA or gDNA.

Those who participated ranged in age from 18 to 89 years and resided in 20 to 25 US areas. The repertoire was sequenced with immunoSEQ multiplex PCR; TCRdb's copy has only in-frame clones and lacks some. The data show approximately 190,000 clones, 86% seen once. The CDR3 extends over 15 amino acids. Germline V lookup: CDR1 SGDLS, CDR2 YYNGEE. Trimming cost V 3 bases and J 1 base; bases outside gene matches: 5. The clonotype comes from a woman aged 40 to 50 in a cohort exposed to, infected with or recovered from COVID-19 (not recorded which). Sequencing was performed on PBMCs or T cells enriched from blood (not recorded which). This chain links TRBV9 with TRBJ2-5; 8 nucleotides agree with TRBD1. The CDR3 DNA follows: TGTGCCAGCAGCGCTACCGGGACAGGCCAAGAGACCCAGTACTTC. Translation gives CASSATGTGQETQYF. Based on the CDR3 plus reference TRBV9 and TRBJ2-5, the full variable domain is DSGVTQTPKHLITATGQRVTLRCSPRSGDLSVYWYQQSLDQGLQFLIQYYNGEERAKGNILERFSAQQFPDLHSELNLSSLELGDSALYFCASSATGTGQETQYFGPGTRLLVL.